The table lists the clone carrying this TCR beta chain with a few counts. The antigen is unknown. Isolated RNA was reverse transcribed in full, so expressed TCRB transcripts were sequenced. Naive, central memory and regulatory T cell samples averaged about 3.5 million reads. Clones were sequenced by immunoSEQ multiplex PCR, and TCRdb holds only the in-frame ones, with some missing. This sample has roughly 220,000 clones, with 16% found just once. The entry originates in a study of beta chain features in type 1 diabetes. Looking at the study overall: Similarity in age, gender and cell yields was seen between patients and healthy donors.

Regarding the study as a whole: Moderate yet significant TCRB CDR3 shortening was seen in Type 1 diabetes patients in all four CD4+ subsets. The naive, central memory and Treg TCRB repertoires showed an apparent similarity that was greater among patients than among healthy donors.

V was clipped by 2 bases and J by 5 bases; unmatched bases: 3. Germline V CDR1 and CDR2: SNHLY, FYNNEI. There are 14 residues in the CDR3. A CD45RO/CCR7/CD25/CD127/CD95/CD27 panel sorted naive, central memory, regulatory and stem cell-like memory CD4+ cells. The J gene is TRBJ2-3, the V gene TRBV2; TRBD1 matches 8 bases. The sequenced sample was naive CD4+ T cells from blood. This receptor was identified in a man younger than 40 with type 1 diabetes. CDR3 residues: CASSEQGAQDTQYF. The CDR3 region has the DNA TGTGCCAGCAGTGAACAGGGGGCTCAAGATACGCAGTATTTT.